The entry below gives a single TCR beta chain sequence along with its context. In the original processing: By means of reference gene primer amplification, nucleated cell counts were estimated. Data came from immunoSEQ multiplex PCR; TCRdb stores just in-frame clones and leaves some out. The DNA was the basis for D and trimming; V, J and clone size are from that table. The data hold tens of thousands of clones, with about four fifths observed a single time. This entry belongs to a study of blood T cell repertoires in COVID-19. Study-level information: Donors in the United States, Italy and Spain gave samples during acute or convalescent COVID-19. PBMCs, B-cell-depleted T cells, or T cells were the source of the cDNA or gDNA that made up the material.

Germline V lookup: CDR1 SGHDT, CDR2 YYEEEE. This CDR3 contains 13 residues. V was cut by 1 base and J by 9 bases, with 11 bases left in between. This chain connects TRBV5-6 to TRBJ1-5; D may be TRBD1 (5 bases). The clonotype originates from a man between 65 and 85 years old with acute or convalescent COVID-19. Sequencing was performed on peripheral blood. The CDR3 is CASSLRRAGPQHF. The CDR3 DNA is TGTGCCAGCAGCTTGCGCAGGGCAGGGCCCCAGCATTTT.